This T cell receptor (beta chain) derives from a study of T cell responses to AZD1222 COVID-19 vaccine. Generated by immunoSEQ multiplex PCR, the TCRdb table keeps only in-frame clones and is missing some. Here the sample spans around 79,000 clones, 88% being singletons. CDR3 size: 16 residues. Trimming left V 1 base short and J 0 bases short, with 13 bases between. CDR1 MGHRA and CDR2 YSYEKL come from the germline V gene. V and J are TRBV4-1 and TRBJ2-7, with D possibly TRBD2 on 5 matching bases. The material was peripheral blood, obtained on day 0 of AZD1222 vaccination. The source of this sequence is an adult in good health. The CDR3 reads CASSQGTSGFSYEQYF. The CDR3 DNA sequence: TGCGCCAGCAGCCAAGGCACAAGCGGATTCTCCTACGAGCAGTACTTC.